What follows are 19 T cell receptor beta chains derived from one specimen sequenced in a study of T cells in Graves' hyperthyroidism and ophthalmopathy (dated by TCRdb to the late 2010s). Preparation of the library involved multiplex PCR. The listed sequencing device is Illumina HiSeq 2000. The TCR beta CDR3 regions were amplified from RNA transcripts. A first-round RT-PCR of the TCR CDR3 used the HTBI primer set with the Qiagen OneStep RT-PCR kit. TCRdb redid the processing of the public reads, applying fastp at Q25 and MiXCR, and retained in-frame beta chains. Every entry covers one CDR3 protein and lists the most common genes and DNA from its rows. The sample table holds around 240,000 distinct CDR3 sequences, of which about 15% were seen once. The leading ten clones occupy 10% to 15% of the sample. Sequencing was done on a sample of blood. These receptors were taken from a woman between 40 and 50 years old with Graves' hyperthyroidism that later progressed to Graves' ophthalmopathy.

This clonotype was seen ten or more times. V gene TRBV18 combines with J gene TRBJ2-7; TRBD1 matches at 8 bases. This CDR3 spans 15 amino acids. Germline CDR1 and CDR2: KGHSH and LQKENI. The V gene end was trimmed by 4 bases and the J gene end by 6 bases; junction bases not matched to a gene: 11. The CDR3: CASSLPGQGSLEQYF. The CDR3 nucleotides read TGTGCCAGCTCACTCCCCGGACAGGGATCTCTCGAGCAGTACTTC.

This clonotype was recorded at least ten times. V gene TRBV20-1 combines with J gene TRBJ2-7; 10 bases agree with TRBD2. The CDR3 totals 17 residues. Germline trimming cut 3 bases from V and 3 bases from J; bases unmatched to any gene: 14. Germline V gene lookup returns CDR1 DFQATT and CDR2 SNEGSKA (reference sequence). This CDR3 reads CSASASGSFRGGYEQYF. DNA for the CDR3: TGCAGTGCTAGCGCTAGCGGGAGTTTCCGCGGCGGCTACGAGCAGTACTTC.

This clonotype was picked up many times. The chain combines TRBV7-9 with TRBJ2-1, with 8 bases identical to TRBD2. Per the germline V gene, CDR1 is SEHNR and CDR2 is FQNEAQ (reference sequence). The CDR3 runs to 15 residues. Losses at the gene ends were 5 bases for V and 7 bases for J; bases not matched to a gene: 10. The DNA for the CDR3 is TGTGCCAGCAGCCAAACTAGCGGTTTACGGAATGAGCAGTTCTTC. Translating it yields CASSQTSGLRNEQFF.

Here the CDR3 reads CSAGDWTGAADTQYF. The CDR3 coding sequence is TGCAGTGCGGGGGACTGGACAGGGGCGGCAGATACGCAGTATTTT. This chain uses TRBV20-1 with TRBJ2-3, with 9 bases identical to TRBD1. The CDR3 length is 15 residues. CDR1 and CDR2 (germline): DFQATT, SNEGSKA (reference sequence). The ends lost 6 bases at V and 4 bases at J; junction bases unmatched: 11.

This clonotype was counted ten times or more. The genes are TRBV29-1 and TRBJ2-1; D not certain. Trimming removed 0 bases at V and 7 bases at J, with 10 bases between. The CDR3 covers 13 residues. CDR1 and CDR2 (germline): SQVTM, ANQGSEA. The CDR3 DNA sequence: TGCAGCGTTGAAGATAATGGGCCGAATGAGCAGTTCTTC. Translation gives CSVEDNGPNEQFF.

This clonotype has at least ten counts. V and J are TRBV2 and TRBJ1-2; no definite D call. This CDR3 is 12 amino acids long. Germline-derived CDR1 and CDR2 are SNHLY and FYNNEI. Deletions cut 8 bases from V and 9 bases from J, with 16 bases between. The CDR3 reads CASGDPLGSYTF. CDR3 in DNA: TGTGCCAGCGGGGATCCCCTTGGAAGCTACACCTTC.

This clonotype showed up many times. The CDR3 bases are TGTGCCAGTAGTATATCCCTCCTAGCGGTCGACTATTCCTACAATGAGCAGTTCTTC. It translates to CASSISLLAVDYSYNEQFF. This rearrangement joins TRBV19 to TRBJ2-1; 7 bases are shared with TRBD2. CDR1 and CDR2 (germline): LNHDA, SQIVND (reference sequence). The CDR3 runs to 19 residues. J lost 1 base, V lost 2 bases, and 14 bases had no gene match.

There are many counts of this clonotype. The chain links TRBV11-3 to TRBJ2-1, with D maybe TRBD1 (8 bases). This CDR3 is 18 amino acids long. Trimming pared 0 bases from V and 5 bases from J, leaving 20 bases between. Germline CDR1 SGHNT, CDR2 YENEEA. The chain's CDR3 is CASSLDRGADRVHNEQFF. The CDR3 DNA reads TGTGCCAGCAGCTTAGATCGGGGGGCGGACAGGGTCCACAATGAGCAGTTCTTC.

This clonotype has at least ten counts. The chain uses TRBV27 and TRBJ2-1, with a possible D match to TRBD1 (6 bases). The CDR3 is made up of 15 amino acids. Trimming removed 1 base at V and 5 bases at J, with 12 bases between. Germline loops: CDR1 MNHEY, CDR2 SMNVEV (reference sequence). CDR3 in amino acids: CASSLFWGRDNEQFF. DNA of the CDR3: TGTGCCAGCAGTTTATTCTGGGGGCGCGACAATGAGCAGTTCTTC.

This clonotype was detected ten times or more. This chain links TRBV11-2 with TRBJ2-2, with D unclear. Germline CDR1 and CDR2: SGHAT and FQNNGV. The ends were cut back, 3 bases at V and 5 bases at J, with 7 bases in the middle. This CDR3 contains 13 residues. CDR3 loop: CASSFYTTGELFF. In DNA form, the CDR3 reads TGTGCCAGCAGCTTCTACACGACCGGGGAGCTGTTTTTT.

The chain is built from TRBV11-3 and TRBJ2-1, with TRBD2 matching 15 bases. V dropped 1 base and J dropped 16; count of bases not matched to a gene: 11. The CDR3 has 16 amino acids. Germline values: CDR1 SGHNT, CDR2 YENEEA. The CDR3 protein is CASSLVGLAGGPCVFF. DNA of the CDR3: TGTGCCAGCAGCTTAGTAGGACTAGCGGGAGGGCCTTGCGTTTTCTTC.

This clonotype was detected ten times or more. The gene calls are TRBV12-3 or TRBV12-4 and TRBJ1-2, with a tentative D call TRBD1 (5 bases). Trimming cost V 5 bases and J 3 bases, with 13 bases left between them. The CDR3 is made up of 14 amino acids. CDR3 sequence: CASSLRGRDYGYTF. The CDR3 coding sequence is TGTGCCAGCAGTCTACGGGGCAGGGACTATGGCTACACCTTC.

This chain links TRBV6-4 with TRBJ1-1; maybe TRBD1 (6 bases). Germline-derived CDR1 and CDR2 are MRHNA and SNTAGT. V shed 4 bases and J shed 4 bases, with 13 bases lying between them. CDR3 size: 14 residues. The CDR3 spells CASSVGGYGTEAFF. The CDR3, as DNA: TGTGCCAGCAGTGTCGGGGGCTATGGCACTGAAGCTTTCTTT.

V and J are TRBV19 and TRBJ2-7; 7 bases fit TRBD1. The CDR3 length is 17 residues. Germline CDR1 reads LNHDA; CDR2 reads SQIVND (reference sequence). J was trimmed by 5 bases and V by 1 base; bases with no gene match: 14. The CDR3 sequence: CASSIGLYRDRINEQYF. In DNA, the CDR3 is TGTGCCAGTAGTATAGGCCTTTACCGGGACAGAATCAACGAGCAGTACTTC.

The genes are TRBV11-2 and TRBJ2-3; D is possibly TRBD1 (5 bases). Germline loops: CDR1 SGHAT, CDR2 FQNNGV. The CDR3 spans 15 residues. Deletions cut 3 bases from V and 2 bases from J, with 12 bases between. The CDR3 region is CASSFSDTSTDTQYF. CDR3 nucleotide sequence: TGTGCCAGCAGCTTCTCGGACACCTCCACAGATACGCAGTATTTT.

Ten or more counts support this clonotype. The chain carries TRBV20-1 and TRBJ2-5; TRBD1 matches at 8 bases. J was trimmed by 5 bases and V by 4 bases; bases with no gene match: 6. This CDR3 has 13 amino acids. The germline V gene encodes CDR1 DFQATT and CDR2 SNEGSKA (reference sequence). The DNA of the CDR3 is TGCAGTGCTACTTCAGGGGGCGCTGAGACCCAGTACTTC. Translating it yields CSATSGGAETQYF.

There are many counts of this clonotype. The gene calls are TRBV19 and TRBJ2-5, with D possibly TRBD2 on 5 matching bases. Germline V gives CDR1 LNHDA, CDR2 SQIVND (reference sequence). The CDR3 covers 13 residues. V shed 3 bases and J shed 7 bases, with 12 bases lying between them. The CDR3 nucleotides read TGTGCCAGTAGTATCGGACTGAGTGGGACCCAGTACTTC. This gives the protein CASSIGLSGTQYF.

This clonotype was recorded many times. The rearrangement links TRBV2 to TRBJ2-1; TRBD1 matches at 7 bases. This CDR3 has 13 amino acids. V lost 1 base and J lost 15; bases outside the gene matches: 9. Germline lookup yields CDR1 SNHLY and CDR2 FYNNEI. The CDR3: CASSEVYRQGTFF. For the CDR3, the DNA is TGTGCCAGCAGTGAAGTTTATAGACAGGGAACGTTCTTC.

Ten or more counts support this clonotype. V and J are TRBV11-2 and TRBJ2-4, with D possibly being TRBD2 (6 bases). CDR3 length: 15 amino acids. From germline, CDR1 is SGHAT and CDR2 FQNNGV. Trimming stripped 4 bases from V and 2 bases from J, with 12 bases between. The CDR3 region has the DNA TGTGCCAGCAGCTCGCCCCGGGGGACCAAAAACATTCAGTACTTC. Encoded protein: CASSSPRGTKNIQYF.